The 27 T cell receptor beta chains below come from one sample, sequenced in a study of CD8 T cells in Susac syndrome. After extraction with the RNeasy kit, about 0.45 to 1 ug of the RNA was reverse transcribed using random hexamers. TCRdb re-derived calls from the immunoSEQ multiplex PCR reads in MiXCR, one entry per CDR3 protein. The profile covers about 66,000 distinct CDR3 sequences, with about 94% appearing a single time and about 0.61% taken by the ten largest. The sequenced sample was CD8+ T cells from PBMCs. These receptors all stem from a human donor with multiple sclerosis.

This chain uses TRBV29-1 with TRBJ2-7; 9 bases match TRBD1. This CDR3 spans 16 amino acids. CDR1 SQVTM and CDR2 ANQGSEA come from the germline V gene. Trimming cost V 1 base and J 0 bases; bases outside gene matches: 7. CDR3 region: CSVEVGRTGDSYEQYF. The DNA for the CDR3 is TGCAGCGTTGAAGTAGGTAGGACAGGGGACTCCTACGAGCAGTACTTC.

The chain employs TRBV10-3 and TRBJ2-7; 7 nucleotides line up with TRBD2. This CDR3 spans 15 amino acids. Germline loops: CDR1 ENHRY, CDR2 SYGVKD. V lost 0 bases and J lost 0; bases outside the gene matches: 2. CDR3 in DNA: TGTGCCATCAGTGAGTCGGGCGGGAGCTCCTACGAGCAGTACTTC. Its protein product is CAISESGGSSYEQYF.

This chain joins TRBV24-1 and TRBJ2-1; D unclear. V lost 3 bases and J lost 8, with 4 bases in between. Germline V gives CDR1 KGHDR, CDR2 SFDVKD. This CDR3 is built from 11 residues. CDR3 sequence (DNA): TGTGCCACCAGTGATGGGGATGAGCAGTTCTTC. Its protein product is CATSDGDEQFF.

DNA of the CDR3: TGCGCCAGCAGCCAAGGAGCCGACGGGGGCACTGAAGCTTTCTTT. It codes for CASSQGADGGTEAFF. The gene calls are TRBV4-3 and TRBJ1-1, with a tentative D call TRBD1 (5 bases). Germline CDR1 is LGHNA and CDR2 is YSLEER. V was pared by 1 base and J by 4 bases, with 13 bases between. The CDR3 is 15 residues long.

V usage is TRBV28 and J usage is TRBJ2-1; 13 bases are shared with TRBD2. V lost 2 bases to trimming and J lost 9 bases; unmatched junction nucleotides: 4. The V gene's germline CDR1 is MDHEN and CDR2 SYDVKM. The CDR3 is 15 residues long. Written as DNA, the CDR3 is TGTGCCAGCAGTTTAACCCGGACTAGCGGGGGTGAGCAGTTCTTC. Encoded protein: CASSLTRTSGGEQFF.

The J gene is TRBJ2-1, the V gene TRBV7-3; 11 bases are a match to TRBD2. J was trimmed by 2 bases and V by 2 bases; bases with no gene match: 11. CDR1 is SGHTA, CDR2 FQGTGA, per germline. This CDR3 has 19 residues. CDR3 in DNA: TGTGCCAGCAGCTTAGGCCTAGCGGGGGGTTACGGTACCTACAATGAGCAGTTCTTC. Its protein product is CASSLGLAGGYGTYNEQFF.

CDR3 protein: CASTLRGVAGPTGELFF. DNA of the CDR3: TGTGCCAGCACCCTAAGAGGGGTAGCGGGACCCACCGGGGAGCTGTTTTTT. This chain joins TRBV3-1 and TRBJ2-2; TRBD2 aligns across 8 bases. Per the germline V gene, CDR1 is LGHDT and CDR2 is YNNKEL (reference sequence). V trimming: 7 bases; J trimming: 4 bases; junction bases outside the gene matches: 14. The CDR3 sequence is 17 residues long.

V usage is TRBV29-1 and J usage is TRBJ2-1; D not certain. The length of the CDR3 is 12 residues. Trimming took off 0 bases at V and 6 bases at J, with 6 bases between the two ends. Germline V gene sequence: CDR1 SQVTM, CDR2 ANQGSEA. The CDR3 region is CSVEDLANEQFF. CDR3 bases: TGCAGCGTTGAAGATCTTGCCAATGAGCAGTTCTTC.

The J gene is TRBJ1-2, the V gene TRBV4-1, with 7 bases that match TRBD1. The CDR3 totals 13 residues. V lost 6 bases to trimming and J lost 8 bases; unmatched junction nucleotides: 9. Per the germline V gene, CDR1 is MGHRA and CDR2 is YSYEKL. CDR3 in amino acids: CASSPGQAGGYTF. The CDR3 nucleotides are TGCGCCAGCAGTCCAGGACAGGCAGGAGGCTACACCTTC.

V usage is TRBV20-1 and J usage is TRBJ2-3; no reliable D call. Trimming took 2 bases from V and 6 from J, leaving 12 bases between them. This CDR3 has 13 residues. The germline gives CDR1 DFQATT, CDR2 SNEGSKA (reference sequence). CDR3 loop: CSARLTSEDTQYF. For the CDR3, the DNA is TGCAGTGCTAGACTAACAAGCGAGGATACGCAGTATTTT.

The rearrangement links TRBV3-1 to TRBJ2-1; 7 bases fit TRBD2. The CDR3 contains 15 residues. Germline CDR1 reads LGHDT; CDR2 reads YNNKEL (reference sequence). With 7 bases clipped from V and 4 bases from J, the junction kept 10 bases outside the gene matches. The CDR3 DNA follows: TGTGCCAGCACGCCGACGGGAGGCCATTACAATGAGCAGTTCTTC. Translated: CASTPTGGHYNEQFF.

On this clonotype: At one boundary the junction diverges from the germline segment, which might be a read error. The V gene is TRBV7-7, the J gene TRBJ2-2; D is undetermined. This CDR3 has 16 residues. CDR1 SSHAT and CDR2 FNYEAQ come from the germline V gene (reference sequence). CDR3 residues: CASSPEVGANTGELFF. In DNA, the CDR3 is TGTGCTAGCAGCCCAGAGGTGGGCGCGAACACCGGGGAGCTGTTTTTT.

The CDR3 nucleotides are TGTGCCAGCAGGGAAGGGACAGCCTACGAGCAGTACTTC. Amino acids: CASREGTAYEQYF. This chain links TRBV9 with TRBJ2-7, with 7 bases fitting TRBD1. Trimming cost V 5 bases and J 2 bases; bases outside gene matches: 4. Germline CDR1 and CDR2: SGDLS and YYNGEE. The length of the CDR3 is 13 residues.

V and J are TRBV4-1 and TRBJ2-3; D gene uncertain. The CDR3 totals 14 residues. The germline V and J ends were trimmed by 3 bases and 4 bases, with 11 bases remaining between them. Germline CDR1 reads MGHRA; CDR2 reads YSYEKL. CDR3 sequence reads: CASSHPLPADTQYF. CDR3 bases: TGCGCCAGCAGCCACCCTCTGCCGGCAGATACGCAGTATTTT.

The chain couples TRBV29-1 to TRBJ2-7, with D possibly being TRBD2 (6 bases). The CDR3 has 14 amino acids. The V end lost 0 bases, the J end lost 0 bases, and 9 bases lay between the germline ends. Germline CDR1 SQVTM, CDR2 ANQGSEA. In DNA, the CDR3 is TGCAGCGTTGAAGAGCGGGATGGCTCCTACGAGCAGTACTTC. It specifies CSVEERDGSYEQYF.

The chain carries TRBV28 and TRBJ2-7, with D unresolved. Trimming left V 4 bases short and J 3 bases short, with 7 bases between. Germline V gene lookup returns CDR1 MDHEN and CDR2 SYDVKM. The CDR3 sequence is 12 residues long. CDR3 bases: TGTGCCAGCAGTTCTCTTATCTACGAGCAGTACTTC. Amino acids: CASSSLIYEQYF.

J is TRBJ1-1 and V is TRBV4-3; possibly TRBD1 for D (6 bases). Germline loops: CDR1 LGHNA, CDR2 YSLEER. The CDR3 has 17 residues. V was clipped by 1 base and J by 1 base, with 16 bases between them. DNA for the CDR3: TGCGCCAGCAGCCAAGTACGGGCAGGGACACCGAACACTGAAGCTTTCTTT. Its protein product is CASSQVRAGTPNTEAFF.

The V call is TRBV20-1, the J call TRBJ2-1, with 7 bases lining up with TRBD2. Trimming removed 4 bases from V and 8 bases from J; junction bases left unmatched: 17. This CDR3 spans 16 amino acids. Germline-derived CDR1 and CDR2 are DFQATT and SNEGSKA (reference sequence). CDR3 nucleotides: TGCAGTGCTAACAGGCAAGGGACTACCTCCGGGGATGAGCAGTTCTTC. Translated: CSANRQGTTSGDEQFF.

This clonotype was counted between two and nine times. The rearrangement joins TRBV30 to TRBJ1-1, with D perhaps matching TRBD1 (5 bases). In germline, CDR1 is GTSNPN, CDR2 SVGIG (reference sequence). Deletions cut 5 bases from V and 10 bases from J, with 14 bases between. The CDR3 contains 11 residues. The CDR3 DNA sequence: TGTGCCTGGGAGGCAGGGACGGGAGCTTTCTTT. It codes for CAWEAGTGAFF.

The chain has TRBV20-1 and TRBJ2-7, with D unclear. Germline-derived CDR1 and CDR2 are DFQATT and SNEGSKA (reference sequence). The CDR3 loop spans 11 amino acids. V lost 6 bases and J lost 4, with 10 bases in between. Here the CDR3 DNA reads TGCAGTGCGATGTCACCTTACGAGCAGTACTTC. This translates into CSAMSPYEQYF.

The V gene is TRBV11-2, the J gene TRBJ2-7; D is unresolved. Germline CDR1 reads SGHAT; CDR2 reads FQNNGV. Deletions cut 0 bases from V and 3 bases from J, with 9 bases between. This CDR3 is built from 14 residues. The CDR3 loop is CASSLDQIVYEQYF. CDR3 bases: TGTGCCAGCAGCTTAGATCAAATCGTCTACGAGCAGTACTTC.

Only one count was recorded for this clonotype. This chain links TRBV28 with TRBJ2-7; TRBD1 aligns across 8 bases. The J segment lost 5 bases and the V segment lost 7 bases, leaving 10 bases of the junction unmatched. The CDR3 extends over 14 amino acids. Germline V gene data show CDR1 as MDHEN and CDR2 as SYDVKM. Here the CDR3 DNA reads TGTGCCAGCACCAAACCGCAGGGGGCTAACGAGCAGTACTTC. Protein sequence: CASTKPQGANEQYF.

The chain combines TRBV13 with TRBJ2-7, with D perhaps being TRBD1 or TRBD2 (5 bases each). The germline V gene has CDR1 PRHDT and CDR2 FYEKMQ (reference sequence). Trimming took off 5 bases at V and 0 bases at J, with 11 bases between the two ends. The CDR3 extends over 14 amino acids. The CDR3: CASSLGRRSYEQYF. The CDR3 DNA sequence: TGTGCCAGCAGCCTGGGACGGCGCTCCTACGAGCAGTACTTC. Looking up the rest from reference TRBV13 and TRBJ2-7 gives the full variable domain: AAGVIQSPRHLIKEKRETATLKCYPIPRHDTVYWYQQGPGQDPQFLISFYEKMQSDKGSIPDRFSAQQFSDYHSELNMSSLELGDSALYFCASSLGRRSYEQYFGPGTRLTVT.

This chain uses TRBV27 with TRBJ2-3; no definite D call. CDR3 size: 14 residues. Trimming stripped 8 bases from V and 2 bases from J, with 14 bases between. The germline V gene has CDR1 MNHEY and CDR2 SMNVEV (reference sequence). CDR3 bases: TGTGCCAGCGGAACACAGAAGAACACAGATACGCAGTATTTT. Translating gives CASGTQKNTDTQYF.

The V gene is TRBV7-9, the J gene TRBJ2-1; the D gene is possibly TRBD2 (6 bases). Trimming stripped 3 bases from V and 4 bases from J, with 13 bases between. Germline V gene data show CDR1 as SEHNR and CDR2 as FQNEAQ (reference sequence). The CDR3 covers 15 residues. As DNA, the CDR3 is TGTGCCAGCAGCTTGGTCGAGACTAGTTACAATGAGCAGTTCTTC. Residues: CASSLVETSYNEQFF. The full variable domain, its missing parts supplied by reference TRBV7-9 and TRBJ2-1, is DTGVSQNPRHKITKRGQNVTFRCDPISEHNRLYWYRQTLGQGPEFLTYFQNEAQLEKSRLLSDRFSAERPKGSFSTLEIQRTEQGDSAMYLCASSLVETSYNEQFFGPGTRLTVL.

The chain links TRBV7-3 to TRBJ2-1; D possibly uses TRBD1 or TRBD2 (5 bases each). The V end was cut by 5 bases, the J end by 5 bases, with 13 bases between. The germline gives CDR1 SGHTA, CDR2 FQGTGA. The CDR3 length is 14 residues. The CDR3 protein is CASSQAGTHNEQFF. As DNA, the CDR3 is TGTGCCAGCAGCCAGGCCGGGACGCACAATGAGCAGTTCTTC. The full variable domain, rest sourced from reference TRBV7-3 and TRBJ2-1, is GAGVSQTPSNKVTEKGKYVELRCDPISGHTALYWYRQSLGQGPEFLIYFQGTGAADDSGLPNDRFFAVRPEGSVSTLKIQRTERGDSAVYLCASSQAGTHNEQFFGPGTRLTVL.

This chain connects TRBV7-3 to TRBJ2-1; 15 positions agree with TRBD2. Germline trimming cut 5 bases from V and 10 bases from J; bases unmatched to any gene: 3. Per the germline V gene, CDR1 is SGHTA and CDR2 is FQGTGA. CDR3 size: 14 residues. The DNA for the CDR3 is TGTGCCAGCAGCACCGGGACTAGCGGGGGGGAGCAGTTCTTC. As protein: CASSTGTSGGEQFF. The whole variable domain, filled in from reference TRBV7-3 and TRBJ2-1, reads GAGVSQTPSNKVTEKGKYVELRCDPISGHTALYWYRQSLGQGPEFLIYFQGTGAADDSGLPNDRFFAVRPEGSVSTLKIQRTERGDSAVYLCASSTGTSGGEQFFGPGTRLTVL.